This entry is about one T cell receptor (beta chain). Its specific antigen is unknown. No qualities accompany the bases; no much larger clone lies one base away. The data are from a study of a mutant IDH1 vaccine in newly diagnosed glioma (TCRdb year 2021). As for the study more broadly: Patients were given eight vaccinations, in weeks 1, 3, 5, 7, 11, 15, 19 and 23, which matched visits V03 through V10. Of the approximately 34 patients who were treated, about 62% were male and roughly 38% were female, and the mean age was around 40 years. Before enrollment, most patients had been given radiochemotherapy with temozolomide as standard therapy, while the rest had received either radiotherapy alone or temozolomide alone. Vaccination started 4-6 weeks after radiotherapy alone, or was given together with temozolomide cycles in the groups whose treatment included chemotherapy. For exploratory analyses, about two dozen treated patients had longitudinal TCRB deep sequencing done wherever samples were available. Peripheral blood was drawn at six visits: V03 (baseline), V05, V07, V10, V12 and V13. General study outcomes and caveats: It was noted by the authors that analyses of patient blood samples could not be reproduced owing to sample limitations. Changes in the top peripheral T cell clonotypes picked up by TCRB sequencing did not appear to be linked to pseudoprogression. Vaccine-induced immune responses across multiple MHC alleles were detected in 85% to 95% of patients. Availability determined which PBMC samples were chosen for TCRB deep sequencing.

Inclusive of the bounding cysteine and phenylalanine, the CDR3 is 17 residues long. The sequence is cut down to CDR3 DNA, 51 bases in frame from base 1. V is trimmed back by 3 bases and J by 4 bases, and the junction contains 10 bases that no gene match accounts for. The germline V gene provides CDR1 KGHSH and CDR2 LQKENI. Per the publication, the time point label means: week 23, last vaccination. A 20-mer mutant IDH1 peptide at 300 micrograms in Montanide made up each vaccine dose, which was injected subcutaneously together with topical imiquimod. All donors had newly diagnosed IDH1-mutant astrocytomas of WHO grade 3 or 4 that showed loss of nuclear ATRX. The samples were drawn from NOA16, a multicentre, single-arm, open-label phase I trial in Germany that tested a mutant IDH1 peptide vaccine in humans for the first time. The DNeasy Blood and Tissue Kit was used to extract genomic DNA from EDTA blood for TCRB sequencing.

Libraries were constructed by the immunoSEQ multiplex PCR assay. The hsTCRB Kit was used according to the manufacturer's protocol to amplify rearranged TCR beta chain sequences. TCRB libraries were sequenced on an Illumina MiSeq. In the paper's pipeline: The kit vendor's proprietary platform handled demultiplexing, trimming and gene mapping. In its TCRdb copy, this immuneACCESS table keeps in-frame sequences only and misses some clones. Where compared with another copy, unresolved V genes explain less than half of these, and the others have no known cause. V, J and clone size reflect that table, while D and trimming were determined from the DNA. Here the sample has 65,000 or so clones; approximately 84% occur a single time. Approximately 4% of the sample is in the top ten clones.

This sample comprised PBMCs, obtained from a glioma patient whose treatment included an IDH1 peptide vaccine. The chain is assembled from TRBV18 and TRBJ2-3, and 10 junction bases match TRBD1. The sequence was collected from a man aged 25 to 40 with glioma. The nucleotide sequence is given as TGTGCCAGCTCACCTTCCGGGACAGGGGACTTGTCAGATACGCAGTATTTT. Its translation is CASSPSGTGDLSDTQYF.